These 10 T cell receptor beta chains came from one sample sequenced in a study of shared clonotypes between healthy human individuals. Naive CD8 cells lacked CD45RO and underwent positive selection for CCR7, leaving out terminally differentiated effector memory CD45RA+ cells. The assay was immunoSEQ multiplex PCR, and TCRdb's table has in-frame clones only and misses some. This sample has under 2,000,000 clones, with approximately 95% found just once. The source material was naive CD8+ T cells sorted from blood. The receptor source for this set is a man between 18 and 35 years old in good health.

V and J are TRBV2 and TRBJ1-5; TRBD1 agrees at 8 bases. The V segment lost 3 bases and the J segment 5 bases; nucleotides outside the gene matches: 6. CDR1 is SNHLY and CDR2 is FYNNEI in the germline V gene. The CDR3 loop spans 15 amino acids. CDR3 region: CASSDLQGEDQPQHF. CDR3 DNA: TGTGCCAGCAGTGATCTACAGGGGGAGGATCAGCCCCAGCATTTT.

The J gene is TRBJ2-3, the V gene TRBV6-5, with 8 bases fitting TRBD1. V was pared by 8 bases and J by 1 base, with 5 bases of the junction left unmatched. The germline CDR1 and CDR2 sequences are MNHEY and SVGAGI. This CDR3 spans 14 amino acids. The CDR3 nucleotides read TGTGCCAGCGGGGTGGGACAGGGCACAGATACGCAGTATTTT. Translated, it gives CASGVGQGTDTQYF.

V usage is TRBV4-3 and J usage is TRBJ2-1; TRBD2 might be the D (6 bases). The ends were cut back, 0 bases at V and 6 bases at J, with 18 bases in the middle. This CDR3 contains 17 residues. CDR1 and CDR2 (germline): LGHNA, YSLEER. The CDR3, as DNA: TGCGCCAGCAGCCAAGATGTGGCGGGAACTGGGGGCAATGAGCAGTTCTTC. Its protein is CASSQDVAGTGGNEQFF.

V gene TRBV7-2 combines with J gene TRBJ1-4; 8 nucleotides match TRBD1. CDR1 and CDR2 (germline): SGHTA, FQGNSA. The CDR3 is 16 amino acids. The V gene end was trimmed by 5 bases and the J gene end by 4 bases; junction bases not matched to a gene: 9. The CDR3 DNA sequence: TGTGCCAGCAGCATGAGACAGGGGCGCATTAATGAAAAACTGTTTTTT. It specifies CASSMRQGRINEKLFF.

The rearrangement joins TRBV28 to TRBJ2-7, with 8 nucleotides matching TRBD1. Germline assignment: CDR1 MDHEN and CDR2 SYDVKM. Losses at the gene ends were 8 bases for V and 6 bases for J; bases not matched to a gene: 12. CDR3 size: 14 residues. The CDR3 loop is CASGDRGGPLEQYF. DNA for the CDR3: TGTGCCAGCGGAGACAGGGGTGGGCCCCTCGAGCAGTACTTC. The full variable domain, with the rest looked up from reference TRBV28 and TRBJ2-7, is DVKVTQSSRYLVKRTGEKVFLECVQDMDHENMFWYRQDPGLGLRLIYFSYDVKMKEKGDIPEGYSVSREKKERFSLILESASTNQTSMYLCASGDRGGPLEQYFGPGTRLTVT.

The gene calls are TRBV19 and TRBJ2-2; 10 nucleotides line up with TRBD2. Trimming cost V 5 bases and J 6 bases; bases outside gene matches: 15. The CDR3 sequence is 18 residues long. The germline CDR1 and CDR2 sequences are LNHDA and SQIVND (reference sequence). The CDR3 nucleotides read TGTGCCAGTAGTCCGACCCTAGCGGGAGAAGGTCGGGCCGGGGAGCTGTTTTTT. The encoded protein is CASSPTLAGEGRAGELFF.

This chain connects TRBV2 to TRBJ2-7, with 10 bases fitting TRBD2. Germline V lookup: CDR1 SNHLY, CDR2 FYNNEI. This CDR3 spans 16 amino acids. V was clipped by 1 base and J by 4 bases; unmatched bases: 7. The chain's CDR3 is CASSEGSTSGSYEQYF. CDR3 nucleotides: TGTGCCAGCAGTGAAGGGTCGACTAGCGGGTCATACGAGCAGTACTTC. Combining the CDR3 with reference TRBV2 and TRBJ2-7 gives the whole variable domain EPEVTQTPSHQVTQMGQEVILRCVPISNHLYFYWYRQILGQKVEFLVSFYNNEISEKSEIFDDQFSVERPDGSNFTLKIRSTKLEDSAMYFCASSEGSTSGSYEQYFGPGTRLTVT.

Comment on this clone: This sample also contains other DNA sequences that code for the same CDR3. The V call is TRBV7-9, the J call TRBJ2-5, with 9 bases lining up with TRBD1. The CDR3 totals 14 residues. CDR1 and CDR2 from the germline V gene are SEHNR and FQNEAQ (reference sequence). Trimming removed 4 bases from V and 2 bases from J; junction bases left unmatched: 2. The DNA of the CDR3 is TGTGCCAGCAGCTCGGGGACAGGGCAAGAGACCCAGTACTTC. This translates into CASSSGTGQETQYF. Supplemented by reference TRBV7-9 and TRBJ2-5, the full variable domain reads DTGVSQNPRHKITKRGQNVTFRCDPISEHNRLYWYRQTLGQGPEFLTYFQNEAQLEKSRLLSDRFSAERPKGSFSTLEIQRTEQGDSAMYLCASSSGTGQETQYFGPGTRLLVL.

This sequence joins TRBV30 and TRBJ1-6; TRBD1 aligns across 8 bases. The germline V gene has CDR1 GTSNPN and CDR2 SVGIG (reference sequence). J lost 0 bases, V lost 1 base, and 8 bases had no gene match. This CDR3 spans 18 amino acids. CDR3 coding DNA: TGTGCCTGGAGTGGAGGGACAGGAGCCAGCTCCTATAATTCACCCCTCCACTTT. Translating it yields CAWSGGTGASSYNSPLHF.

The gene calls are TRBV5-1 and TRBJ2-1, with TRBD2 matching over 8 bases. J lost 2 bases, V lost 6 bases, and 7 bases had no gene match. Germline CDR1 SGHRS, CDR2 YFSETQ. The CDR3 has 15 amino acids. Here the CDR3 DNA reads TGCGCCAGCAAGGGGAGCGGGAGTCCCTACAATGAGCAGTTCTTC. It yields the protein CASKGSGSPYNEQFF.